The clone carrying this T cell receptor (beta chain) occurred once. The table came from immunoSEQ multiplex PCR; TCRdb's copy has only in-frame clones and leaves some out. The repertoire consists of over 150,000 clones, with around 87% occurring once and the leading ten covering 2% to 3%. This sample is drawn from a study of blood T cell repertoires in COVID-19. For the study at large: Donors in the United States, Italy and Spain gave samples during acute or convalescent COVID-19. From T cells, B-cell-depleted T cells, or PBMCs came the material, which was cDNA or gDNA.

The length of the CDR3 is 17 residues. Germline assignment: CDR1 MDHEN and CDR2 SYDVKM. Trimming removed 3 bases from V and 4 bases from J; junction bases left unmatched: 11. Source material: peripheral blood. This sequence was found in a woman aged 80 or over with COVID-19, enrolled during active disease. The V gene is TRBV28, the J gene TRBJ2-2; 7 bases map to TRBD2. The CDR3 coding sequence is TGTGCCAGCAGTTTCCCGGGAGGAACTAGCCTCACCGGGGAGCTGTTTTTT. This sequence encodes CASSFPGGTSLTGELFF. The full variable domain, its missing parts supplied by reference TRBV28 and TRBJ2-2, is DVKVTQSSRYLVKRTGEKVFLECVQDMDHENMFWYRQDPGLGLRLIYFSYDVKMKEKGDIPEGYSVSREKKERFSLILESASTNQTSMYLCASSFPGGTSLTGELFFGEGSRLTVL.